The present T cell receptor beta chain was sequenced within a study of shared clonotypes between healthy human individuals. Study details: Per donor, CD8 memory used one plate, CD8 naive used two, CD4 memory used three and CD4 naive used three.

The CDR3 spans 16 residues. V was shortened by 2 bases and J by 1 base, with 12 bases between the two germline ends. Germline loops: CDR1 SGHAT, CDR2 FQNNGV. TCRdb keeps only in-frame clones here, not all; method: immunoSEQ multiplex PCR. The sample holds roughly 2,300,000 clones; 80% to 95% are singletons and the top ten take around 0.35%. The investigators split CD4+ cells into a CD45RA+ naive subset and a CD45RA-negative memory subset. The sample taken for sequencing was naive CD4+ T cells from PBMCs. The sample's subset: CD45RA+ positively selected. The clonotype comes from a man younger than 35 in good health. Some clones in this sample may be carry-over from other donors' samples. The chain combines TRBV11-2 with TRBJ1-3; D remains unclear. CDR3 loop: CASSLLNSASGNTIYF. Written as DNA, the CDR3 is TGTGCCAGCAGCTTACTTAATTCCGCGTCTGGAAACACCATATATTTT.